These 22 T cell receptor beta chains were all obtained from the same sample, sequenced in a study of OX40 agonist ivuxolimab in advanced cancers. Some clones are missing from TCRdb's copy, which holds only in-frame ones; the method was immunoSEQ multiplex PCR. The sample lists about 20,000 clones, around 80% occurring once. The sample was CD4+ or CD8+ T cells sorted from blood, taken in a trial of the OX40 agonist ivuxolimab. These receptors were collected from an adult with an advanced solid tumor such as melanoma, head and neck, liver or kidney cancer.

This chain links TRBV7-9 with TRBJ2-6; tentatively, D is TRBD1 (6 bases). Germline V gives CDR1 SEHNR, CDR2 FQNEAQ (reference sequence). V lost 0 bases, J lost 3 bases, and 6 bases lay in between. The CDR3 sequence is 15 residues long. The CDR3 DNA reads as TGTGCCAGCAGCTTAGCAGGGGGTGGGGCCAACGTCCTGACTTTC. Amino acids: CASSLAGGGANVLTF.

This clone was found a few times. The V and J genes are TRBV6-6 and TRBJ2-3; D might be TRBD2 (7 bases). V gave up 2 bases and J gave up 2 bases, with 11 bases separating them. This CDR3 contains 15 residues. Germline loops: CDR1 MNHNY, CDR2 SVGAGI (reference sequence). Here the CDR3 reads CASSYRGGPTDTQYF. The CDR3 DNA reads as TGTGCCAGCAGTTACAGGGGGGGTCCCACAGATACGCAGTATTTT.

V and J are TRBV9 and TRBJ2-7; no firm D call. CDR1 SGDLS and CDR2 YYNGEE come from the germline V gene. The CDR3 runs to 14 residues. The V end was cut by 4 bases, the J end by 7 bases, with 18 bases between. The DNA of the CDR3 is TGTGCCAGCAGCCCCTACAGCGTCCCCGGAGAGCAGTACTTC. Encoded protein: CASSPYSVPGEQYF.

V is TRBV14 and J is TRBJ2-1, with D possibly TRBD1 on 6 matching bases. CDR1 and CDR2 (germline): SGHDN, FVKESK. V gave up 0 bases and J gave up 4 bases, with 16 bases separating them. The CDR3 is 17 residues long. CDR3 coding DNA: TGTGCCAGCAGCCAAGAGGGACACAGCCTCAAATACAATGAGCAGTTCTTC. Residues: CASSQEGHSLKYNEQFF.

V and J are TRBV5-1 and TRBJ2-2; D perhaps matches TRBD2 (5 bases). This CDR3 comprises 11 residues. V gave up 7 bases and J gave up 6 bases, with 7 bases separating them. The germline V gene encodes CDR1 SGHRS and CDR2 YFSETQ. The CDR3 region has the DNA TGCGCCAGCGGGAGTGCCGGGGAGCTGTTTTTT. It codes for CASGSAGELFF.

The sample holds one count of this clone. The chain uses TRBV27 and TRBJ2-2, with 9 bases matching TRBD2. After removal of 4 bases from V and 7 bases from J, the junction contained 7 bases not matched to a gene. This CDR3 is 15 amino acids long. Germline values: CDR1 MNHEY, CDR2 SMNVEV (reference sequence). The CDR3 nucleotides are TGTGCCAGCAGTTACGGGGGCGGGAGGGGCGGGGAGCTGTTTTTT. Its protein product is CASSYGGGRGGELFF.

V gene TRBV9 combines with J gene TRBJ2-7, with 8 bases fitting TRBD2. CDR3 length: 17 amino acids. The V segment lost 0 bases and the J segment 5 bases; nucleotides outside the gene matches: 13. The germline gives CDR1 SGDLS, CDR2 YYNGEE. Here the CDR3 reads CASSVAGGGSYGDEQYF. For the CDR3, the DNA is TGTGCCAGCAGCGTAGCGGGCGGGGGGTCCTACGGGGACGAGCAGTACTTC.

This clone was found a few times. V gene TRBV29-1 combines with J gene TRBJ2-3; tentative D call: TRBD1 (6 bases). CDR1 and CDR2 (germline): SQVTM, ANQGSEA. This CDR3 comprises 13 residues. V was trimmed by 5 bases and J by 0 bases, leaving 9 bases between them. The CDR3: CSVPQGSTDTQYF. CDR3 DNA: TGCAGCGTTCCACAGGGTAGCACAGATACGCAGTATTTT.

The chain uses TRBV6-1 and TRBJ1-2; D may be TRBD1 (5 bases). The CDR3 totals 15 residues. V was pared by 2 bases and J by 6 bases, with 16 bases between. Germline V CDR1 and CDR2: MNHNS, SASEGT. The CDR3 reads CASSEWRGRGNGYTF. CDR3 DNA: TGTGCCAGCAGTGAATGGCGGGGCCGAGGTAATGGCTACACCTTC.

This sequence joins TRBV6-5 and TRBJ2-3; TRBD2 agrees at 11 bases. The CDR3 has 15 residues. Germline CDR1 reads MNHEY; CDR2 reads SVGAGI. The V and J ends lost 6 bases and 6 bases, in that order; junction bases with no gene match: 8. DNA of the CDR3: TGTGCCAGCAGACGACTAGCGGGAACAACGGATACGCAGTATTTT. Its protein is CASRRLAGTTDTQYF.

This rearrangement joins TRBV29-1 to TRBJ2-7; 9 bases are shared with TRBD1. Germline-derived CDR1 and CDR2 are SQVTM and ANQGSEA. J gave up 3 bases and V 3 bases, and 3 bases lay outside the gene matches. The CDR3 covers 13 residues. The chain's CDR3 is CSVEGQGDYEQYF. As DNA, the CDR3 is TGCAGCGTTGAGGGACAGGGCGACTACGAGCAGTACTTC.

This chain joins TRBV7-2 and TRBJ2-3, with TRBD2 matching over 13 bases. The CDR3 spans 18 residues. The trim removed 1 base at V and 5 bases at J, leaving 9 bases unmatched. In germline, CDR1 is SGHTA, CDR2 FQGNSA. The CDR3 protein is CASSLELLAGGPGDTQYF. In DNA form, the CDR3 reads TGTGCCAGCAGCTTAGAACTACTAGCGGGGGGGCCGGGAGATACGCAGTATTTT.

This sequence joins TRBV4-3 and TRBJ1-6; 10 positions agree with TRBD1. J lost 7 bases, V lost 3 bases, and 3 bases had no gene match. The CDR3 has 15 residues. CDR1 and CDR2 from the germline V gene are LGHNA and YSLEER. In DNA, the CDR3 is TGCGCCAGCAGCCAGGGGACAGGGGAGAATTCACCCCTCCACTTT. Its protein is CASSQGTGENSPLHF.

The chain uses TRBV6-5 and TRBJ1-1, with 8 bases lining up with TRBD1. Losses at the gene ends were 2 bases for V and 5 bases for J; bases not matched to a gene: 4. CDR3 size: 14 residues. CDR1 is MNHEY and CDR2 is SVGAGI in the germline V gene. CDR3 region: CASSYGQGGTEAFF. The CDR3, as DNA: TGTGCCAGCAGTTACGGACAGGGAGGAACTGAAGCTTTCTTT.

This clone was counted between two and nine times. The genes are TRBV9 and TRBJ2-1; 11 bases match TRBD2. From germline, CDR1 is SGDLS and CDR2 YYNGEE. V shed 4 bases and J 7 bases; nucleotides not matched to a gene: 7. CDR3 length: 15 residues. DNA of the CDR3: TGTGCCAGCAGCCCCTTAGCGGGAGGGGGGAATGAGCAGTTCTTC. Residues: CASSPLAGGGNEQFF.

The V gene is TRBV5-6, the J gene TRBJ2-3; D gene unclear. Germline V lookup: CDR1 SGHDT, CDR2 YYEEEE. Trimming removed 2 bases from V and 0 bases from J, with 4 bases in between. The CDR3 is made up of 13 amino acids. The DNA for the CDR3 is TGTGCCAGCAGCTTCCCTAGCACAGATACGCAGTATTTT. Encoded protein: CASSFPSTDTQYF.

V usage is TRBV6-1 and J usage is TRBJ1-1; no reliable D call. The CDR3 is 12 residues long. Per germline, CDR1 MNHNS and CDR2 SASEGT. Trimming took off 6 bases at V and 7 bases at J, with 12 bases between the two ends. This CDR3 is CASRAGLGEAFF. The CDR3 coding sequence is TGTGCCAGCAGGGCAGGTTTGGGTGAAGCTTTCTTT.

The V call is TRBV7-3, the J call TRBJ2-1; possibly TRBD2 for D (6 bases). In germline, CDR1 is SGHTA, CDR2 FQGTGA. V was cut by 5 bases and J by 8 bases, with 16 bases left in between. The CDR3 runs to 14 residues. The CDR3 coding sequence is TGTGCCAGCAGCCCTGGGACTCCTGGGGATGAGCAGTTCTTC. It yields the protein CASSPGTPGDEQFF.

The V call is TRBV27, the J call TRBJ1-1, with D maybe TRBD1 (5 bases). The CDR3 runs to 13 residues. The V gene lost 6 bases and the J gene lost 4 bases, with 12 bases spanning the gap. Germline CDR1 MNHEY, CDR2 SMNVEV (reference sequence). CDR3 DNA sequence: TGTGCCAGCAGGGTAGGGAGGGGCACTGAAGCTTTCTTT. Its translation: CASRVGRGTEAFF.

By sample fraction, this clone is medium-sized (0.01 to 0.1%). The rearrangement links TRBV15 to TRBJ2-5; possible D gene TRBD1, 6 bases. V shed 3 bases and J shed 1 base, with 12 bases lying between them. The CDR3 sequence is 15 residues long. Germline lookup yields CDR1 LNHNV and CDR2 YYDKDF (reference sequence). The CDR3 loop is CATSRFTGPQETQYF. In DNA form, the CDR3 reads TGTGCCACCAGCAGGTTCACAGGGCCCCAAGAGACCCAGTACTTC.

The gene calls are TRBV6-6 and TRBJ2-7, with D perhaps TRBD2 (6 bases). The germline V and J ends were trimmed by 6 bases and 7 bases, with 19 bases remaining between them. The CDR3 spans 14 residues. Germline CDR1 is MNHNY and CDR2 is SVGAGI (reference sequence). The CDR3 region is CASRDRLERQEQYF. The CDR3 DNA sequence: TGTGCCAGCAGGGATAGACTAGAACGTCAGGAGCAGTACTTC.

This chain uses TRBV19 with TRBJ2-5; D perhaps matches TRBD2 (6 bases). V was cut by 1 base and J by 4 bases, with 7 bases left in between. Germline lookup yields CDR1 LNHDA and CDR2 SQIVND (reference sequence). The CDR3 loop spans 13 amino acids. The CDR3 DNA is TGTGCCAGTAGTATAGCGGGGGTAGAGACCCAGTACTTC. Translated, it gives CASSIAGVETQYF.